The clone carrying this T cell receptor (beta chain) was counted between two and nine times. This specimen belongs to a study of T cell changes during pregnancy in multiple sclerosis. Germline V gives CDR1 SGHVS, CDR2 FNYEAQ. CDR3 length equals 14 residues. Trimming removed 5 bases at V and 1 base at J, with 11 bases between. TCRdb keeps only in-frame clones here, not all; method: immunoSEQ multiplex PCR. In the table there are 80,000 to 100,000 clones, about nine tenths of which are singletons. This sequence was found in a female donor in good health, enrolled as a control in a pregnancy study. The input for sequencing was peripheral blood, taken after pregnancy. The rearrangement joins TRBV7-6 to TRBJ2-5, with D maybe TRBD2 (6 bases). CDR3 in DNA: TGTGCCAGCAGCGGCAGGGAGGCCCAAGAGACCCAGTACTTC. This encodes CASSGREAQETQYF.